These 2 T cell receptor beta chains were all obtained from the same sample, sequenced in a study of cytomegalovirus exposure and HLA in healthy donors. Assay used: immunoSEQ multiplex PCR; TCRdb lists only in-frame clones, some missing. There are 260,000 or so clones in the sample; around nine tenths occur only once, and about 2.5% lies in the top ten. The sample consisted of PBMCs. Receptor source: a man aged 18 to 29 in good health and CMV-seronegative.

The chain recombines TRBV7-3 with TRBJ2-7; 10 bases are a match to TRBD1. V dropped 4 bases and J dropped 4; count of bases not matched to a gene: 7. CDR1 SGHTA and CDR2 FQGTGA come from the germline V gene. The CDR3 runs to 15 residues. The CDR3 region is CASSSQGGQGYEQYF. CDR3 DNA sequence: TGTGCCAGCAGCTCCCAAGGGGGACAGGGGTACGAGCAGTACTTC.

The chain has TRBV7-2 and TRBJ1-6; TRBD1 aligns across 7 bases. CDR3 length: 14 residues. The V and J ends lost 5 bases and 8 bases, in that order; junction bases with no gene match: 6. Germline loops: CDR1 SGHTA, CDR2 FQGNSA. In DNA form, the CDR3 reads TGTGCCAGCAGCCCCAGGGGGAGAGATTCACCCCTCCACTTT. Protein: CASSPRGRDSPLHF.